This passage covers 22 T cell receptor beta chains from one sample sequenced in a study of blood T cells in healthy people across ages. The use of a sample-barcoded 5' primer and a J-beta primer mix characterized a second PCR of roughly 7 to 11 cycles. TCRdb itself ran the 5' RACE reads through MiXCR, one entry per CDR3 protein. Among 1.5 million to 2 million distinct CDR3 sequences listed, just under 50% were seen once. The sequencing sample was made of blood. The source of these receptors is a woman between 35 and 50 years old in good health.

V usage is TRBV6-1 and J usage is TRBJ2-1; 9 nucleotides align to TRBD2. Germline assignment: CDR1 MNHNS and CDR2 SASEGT. The trim removed 4 bases at V and 9 bases at J, leaving 10 bases unmatched. This CDR3 region has 15 residues. The CDR3 sequence is CASSAVAGAASEQFF. DNA of the CDR3: TGTGCCAGCAGTGCCGTAGCGGGGGCAGCCAGTGAGCAGTTCTTC.

This clonotype was observed a handful of times. J is TRBJ2-5 and V is TRBV27; D remains ambiguous. The J call may be in error: the DNA end matches TRBJ2-7 better. The CDR3 has 16 residues. Germline lookup yields CDR1 MNHEY and CDR2 SMNVEV (reference sequence). CDR3 nucleotides: TGTGCCAGCAGTTTATCGCTCGAACCTAGGATATACGAGCAGTACTTC. It yields the protein CASSLSLEPRIYEQYF.

This clonotype was counted a few times. The V call is TRBV9, the J call TRBJ2-1, with a tentative D call TRBD1 (6 bases). Trimming shortened V by 3 bases and J by 4 bases, and 14 bases separated the two germline ends. This CDR3 has 15 residues. The germline V gene has CDR1 SGDLS and CDR2 YYNGEE. The CDR3 bases are TGTGCCAGCAGCGCCGACAGGACCGATTACAATGAGCAGTTCTTC. This codes for CASSADRTDYNEQFF.

The rearrangement links TRBV7-2 to TRBJ1-2; tentative D call: TRBD1 (6 bases). CDR1 and CDR2 from the germline V gene are SGHTA and FQGNSA. CDR3 length equals 12 residues. V gave up 1 base and J gave up 8 bases, with 8 bases separating them. CDR3 loop: CASSLGGQGYTF. CDR3 DNA sequence: TGTGCCAGCAGCTTAGGTGGACAGGGCTACACCTTC. The whole variable domain, filled in from reference TRBV7-2 and TRBJ1-2, reads GAGVSQSPSNKVTEKGKDVELRCDPISGHTALYWYRQSLGQGLEFLIYFQGNSAPDKSGLPSDRFSAERTGGSVSTLTIQRTQQEDSAVYLCASSLGGQGYTFGSGTRLTVV.

J is TRBJ2-7 and V is TRBV20-1; TRBD2 is a possible D gene (5 bases). The DNA end is more similar to TRBJ2-5, so the J call may be wrong. CDR3 length: 14 amino acids. Germline V gives CDR1 DFQATT, CDR2 SNEGSKA (reference sequence). CDR3 nucleotides: TGCAGTGCTTCCTGGACTCGAGAGGAGGAGACCCAGTACTTC. It specifies CSASWTREEETQYF.

This clonotype came up many times. The chain uses TRBV11-3 and TRBJ2-4; tentatively, D is TRBD2 (6 bases). The CDR3 spans 13 residues. V lost 3 bases and J 9 bases, leaving 12 bases between the germline ends. Per the germline V gene, CDR1 is SGHNT and CDR2 is YENEEA. The CDR3 DNA sequence: TGTGCCAGCAGCTTTGCGGGGTCAAGCATTCAGTACTTC. It is translated as CASSFAGSSIQYF. The variable domain in full, with the rest retrieved from reference TRBV11-3 and TRBJ2-4, is EAGVVQSPRYKIIEKKQPVAFWCNPISGHNTLYWYLQNLGQGPELLIRYENEEAVDDSQLPKDRFSAERLKGVDSTLKIQPAELGDSAVYLCASSFAGSSIQYFGAGTRLSVL.

The genes are TRBV20-1 and TRBJ1-3; D unresolved. The CDR3 is 14 residues long. V lost 0 bases and J lost 0, with 6 bases in between. Germline values: CDR1 DFQATT, CDR2 SNEGSKA (reference sequence). CDR3 loop: CSARDLSSGNTIYF. In nucleotides, the CDR3 is TGCAGTGCTAGAGACCTGAGCTCTGGAAACACCATATATTTT.

V and J are TRBV27 and TRBJ2-3, with 12 bases matching TRBD2. The CDR3 totals 17 residues. J gave up 3 bases and V 6 bases, and 10 bases lay outside the gene matches. CDR1 is MNHEY, CDR2 SMNVEV, per germline (reference sequence). The CDR3 spells CASSPTSGGPRTDTQYF. The DNA for the CDR3 is TGTGCCAGCAGCCCGACTAGCGGGGGCCCTAGGACAGATACGCAGTATTTT.

The chain has TRBV4-1 and TRBJ2-5; 8 bases match TRBD2. V shed 3 bases and J 3 bases; nucleotides not matched to a gene: 6. Germline V CDR1 and CDR2: MGHRA, YSYEKL. The CDR3 contains 15 residues. In DNA, the CDR3 is TGCGCCAGCAGCCAGAGTGCGCGGGGGGAAGAGACCCAGTACTTC. Residues: CASSQSARGEETQYF.

CDR3 DNA: TGCGCCAGCAGCCTCCCTTTAACCAGGGCCGATGGCTACACCTTC. As protein: CASSLPLTRADGYTF. This chain connects TRBV5-1 to TRBJ1-2, with a weak D call TRBD1 (5 bases). The germline V gene has CDR1 SGHRS and CDR2 YFSETQ. The ends were cut back, 4 bases at V and 6 bases at J, with 19 bases in the middle. CDR3 length: 15 amino acids.

On this clonotype: The germline gene is not matched at one end of the junction; a read error may be the cause. The rearrangement links TRBV12-3 or TRBV12-4 to TRBJ2-3, with 7 positions matching TRBD1. CDR3 length: 14 amino acids. The CDR3 nucleotides read TGTGCCGGCAGTTTGCAGGGGGTAAGAGATACGCAGTATTTT. It is translated as CAGSLQGVRDTQYF.

V gene TRBV2 combines with J gene TRBJ2-7; D ambiguous. V was pared by 8 bases and J by 2 bases, with 16 bases between. The CDR3 is made up of 14 amino acids. Germline CDR1 reads SNHLY; CDR2 reads FYNNEI. The CDR3 spells CASRGVSPPYEQYF. CDR3 bases: TGTGCCAGCCGTGGGGTTAGTCCCCCCTACGAGCAGTACTTC.

V is TRBV27 and J is TRBJ1-3; D uncertain. The CDR3 is 10 amino acids. Germline V gene sequence: CDR1 MNHEY, CDR2 SMNVEV (reference sequence). The CDR3, as DNA: TGTACCCGATACGGAAACACCATATATTTT. Amino acid sequence: CTRYGNTIYF.

CDR3 DNA: TGTGCCTCGACAGGGTTCGAGCAGTACTTC. It codes for CASTGFEQYF. V and J are TRBV24-1 and TRBJ2-5; 7 bases are a match to TRBD1. The DNA end is a closer match to TRBJ2-7, so the J assignment may be wrong. This CDR3 is 10 amino acids long. Germline V gene sequence: CDR1 KGHDR, CDR2 SFDVKD.

The chain employs TRBV7-9 and TRBJ2-7; D gene ambiguous. Germline values: CDR1 SEHNR, CDR2 FQNEAQ (reference sequence). Trimming removed 2 bases at V and 4 bases at J, with 15 bases between. The CDR3 contains 15 residues. The CDR3 here is CASSLISRFPYEQYF. CDR3 sequence (DNA): TGTGCCAGCAGCTTAATTTCCCGATTTCCTTACGAGCAGTACTTC.

The V gene is TRBV20-1, the J gene TRBJ2-3; 10 bases fit TRBD2. Germline V lookup: CDR1 DFQATT, CDR2 SNEGSKA (reference sequence). Trimming at V came to 1 base and at J to 2 bases, leaving 3 bases not matched to a gene. This CDR3 contains 15 residues. As DNA, the CDR3 is TGCAGTGCTAGAGTACTAGCGGGGTTCACAGATACGCAGTATTTT. Protein sequence: CSARVLAGFTDTQYF.

The chain couples TRBV6-6 to TRBJ2-1; 14 positions agree with TRBD2. The CDR3 sequence is 16 residues long. The V and J ends lost 6 bases and 6 bases, in that order; junction bases with no gene match: 7. In germline, CDR1 is MNHNY, CDR2 SVGAGI (reference sequence). The CDR3 nucleotides read TGTGCCAGCAGCGGCGGACTAGCGGGGGGCCTCAATGAGCAGTTCTTC. Its translation is CASSGGLAGGLNEQFF.

The chain has TRBV28 and TRBJ2-7; tentatively, D is TRBD2 (6 bases). The J call is in doubt because the DNA end fits TRBJ2-5 better. The CDR3 has 15 amino acids. Germline values: CDR1 MDHEN, CDR2 SYDVKM. The CDR3 DNA reads as TGTGCCAGCAGTTTTTTTGGCGGGGACGGGGGGACCCAGTACTTC. Its protein is CASSFFGGDGGTQYF.

The chain uses TRBV20-1 and TRBJ2-1; D may correspond to TRBD1 or TRBD2 (6 bases each). In germline, CDR1 is DFQATT, CDR2 SNEGSKA (reference sequence). V was pared by 6 bases and J by 10 bases, with 13 bases between. The CDR3 totals 11 residues. CDR3 loop: CSAPGGYEQFF. CDR3 nucleotides: TGCAGTGCACCCGGGGGCTACGAGCAGTTCTTC.

This chain connects TRBV14 to TRBJ2-7; D may match TRBD1 or TRBD2 (6 bases each). The J call is uncertain, as TRBJ2-5 better fits the DNA end. The CDR3 runs to 14 residues. Germline V lookup: CDR1 SGHDN, CDR2 FVKESK. The CDR3 spells CASSYRGAKETQYF. The CDR3 nucleotides are TGTGCCTCCTCCTATAGGGGGGCGAAAGAGACCCAGTACTTC.

This clonotype came up a few times. The V and J genes are TRBV28 and TRBJ2-6, with a tentative D call TRBD2 (5 bases). Germline V gene sequence: CDR1 MDHEN, CDR2 SYDVKM. The CDR3 spans 16 residues. The V gene lost 3 bases and the J gene lost 2 bases, with 11 bases spanning the gap. Here the CDR3 reads CASSFRGGTGANVLTF. In DNA form, the CDR3 reads TGTGCCAGCAGTTTCCGGGGTGGCACTGGGGCCAACGTCCTGACTTTC.

V is TRBV15 and J is TRBJ2-5; D call uncertain. Trimming shortened V by 4 bases and J by 0 bases, and 9 bases separated the two germline ends. Germline loops: CDR1 LNHNV, CDR2 YYDKDF (reference sequence). The CDR3 loop spans 14 amino acids. CDR3 DNA: TGTGCCACCAGCATTGCACAGCACCAAGAGACCCAGTACTTC. The encoded protein is CATSIAQHQETQYF.